Listed below are T cell receptor beta chains from one sample, sequenced in a study of T-cell reconstitution after alpha-beta-depleted transplantation in children. Via MiXCR, TCRdb re-called the PCR reads, giving one row per CDR3 protein. Of 780,000 or so distinct CDR3 sequences in the sample, under 20% are singletons; the top ten hold roughly 5%. This specimen was PBMCs, mostly from graft donor cells, taken 360 days after TCRalphabeta/CD19-depleted stem cell transplant. These receptor sequences come from a male patient younger than 18 who had a stem cell transplant for acute lymphoblastic leukemia, so the T cells may come from the graft donor. Each CDR3 is given with its conserved first and last residue. The D gene is left open where the match is weak. Clone size is given for some rows only: seen once, a few or many times, or a class if the clone is expanded.

>NA|TRBJ2-6|NA|TRBV18
TGTGCCAGCTCACCGGTCGGACAGTCGACCTCTGGGGCCAACGTCCTGACTTTC
CASSPVGQSTSGANVLTF
>TRBD1|TRBJ2-7|NA|TRBV29-1
TGCAGCGTTGAAGCTGGGCGACAGGGTTTGGTCCACGAGCAGTACTTC
CSVEAGRQGLVHEQYF
>TRBD1|TRBJ2-5|few|TRBV20-1
TGCAGTGCTAGCGTCCGGGACAGGGTGGGAGAGACCCAGTACTTC
CSASVRDRVGETQYF
>NA|TRBJ1-5|NA|TRBV12-3/TRBV12-4
TGTGCCAGCAGTCCAGGGCAGGGGCCTAATCAGCCCCAGCATTTT
CASSPGQGPNQPQHF
>TRBD1|TRBJ2-2|many|TRBV24-1
TGTGCCACCAAAGGGACAGGGGGCGGGAACACCGGGGAGCTGTTTTTT
CATKGTGGGNTGELFF
>NA|TRBJ2-3|NA|TRBV14
TGTGCCAGCAGCCAAGAAGGGGACTTCCCCACAGATACGCAGTATTTT
CASSQEGDFPTDTQYF
>NA|TRBJ2-1|NA|TRBV27
TGTGCCAGCAGCCTTTCTAGTAACTCCTACAATGAGCAGTTCTTC
CASSLSSNSYNEQFF
>NA|TRBJ2-1|NA|TRBV12-3/TRBV12-4
TGTGCCAGCAGCACCCCGGACCGATTAGAGCAGTTCTTC
CASSTPDRLEQFF
>TRBD2|TRBJ2-1|NA|TRBV3-1
TGTGCCAGCAGCCAGAGGACTAGTACGCATGAGCAGTTCTTC
CASSQRTSTHEQFF
>NA|TRBJ2-4|few|TRBV5-5
TGTGCCAGCAGCTTGTCTGGGGCCTCTCAAAACATTCAGTACTTC
CASSLSGASQNIQYF
>TRBD2|TRBJ2-3|few|TRBV12-3/TRBV12-4
TGTGCCAGCAGGCAAAACAGGGGCGTCCGCGGGAGGGCCTACACAGATACGCAGTATTTT
CASRQNRGVRGRAYTDTQYF
>TRBD2|TRBJ2-5|many|TRBV5-1
TGCGCCAGCAACTCTAAGGGACTAGCGGGAGGAGCCCAGTACTTC
CASNSKGLAGGAQYF
>TRBD2|TRBJ2-5|few|TRBV5-1
TGCGCCAGCAGCATGACTAGCGCAGAGACCCAGTACTTC
CASSMTSAETQYF
>TRBD2|TRBJ2-7|few|TRBV10-3
TGTGCCATGGGGACTAGCTCCTACGAGCAGTACTTC
CAMGTSSYEQYF
>NA|TRBJ2-7|few|TRBV7-3
TGTGCCAGCAGCTTAATGGCGGGTGCCGAGCAGTACTTC
CASSLMAGAEQYF
>NA|TRBJ2-2|few|TRBV15
TGTGCCACCAGCAGAACGCTGACCGGGGAGCTGTTTTTT
CATSRTLTGELFF
>NA|TRBJ1-5|few|TRBV27
TGTGCCAGCAGTTTGTGGCTGGATCAGCCCCAGCATTTT
CASSLWLDQPQHF
>TRBD2|TRBJ2-1|NA|TRBV2
TGTGCCAGCAGTCCGACTAGCGGGAGGCCGTTCTTC
CASSPTSGRPFF
>TRBD1|TRBJ2-1|NA|TRBV7-9
TGTGCCAGCAGCTACCCCGGGACAGGTTCCTACAATGAGCAGTTCTTC
CASSYPGTGSYNEQFF
>NA|TRBJ2-2|NA|TRBV29-1
TGCAGCGTCAAAAGACATTCGAACACCGGGGAGCTGTTTTTT
CSVKRHSNTGELFF
>NA|TRBJ2-4|NA|TRBV6-1
TGTGCCAGCAGTGAAGCCAAACGGATACTTCTGGCCAAAAACATTCAGTACTTC
CASSEAKRILLAKNIQYF
>NA|TRBJ2-7|many|TRBV25-1
TGTGCCAGTAAAAGACAGGGAGGGTACGAGCAGTACTTC
CASKRQGGYEQYF
>TRBD2|TRBJ2-7|few|TRBV5-1
TGCGCCAGCAGCTTGTGGACTAGCGGGACCTACGAGCAGTACTTC
CASSLWTSGTYEQYF
>NA|TRBJ2-4|few|TRBV6-1
TGTGCCAGCAGTGGTCGGACTTCAATTCAGTACTTC
CASSGRTSIQYF
>NA|TRBJ2-7|few|TRBV5-1
TGCGCCAGCAGCTTGGCCCCATTGGACCTCCCCTACGAGCAGTACTTC
CASSLAPLDLPYEQYF
>NA|TRBJ2-1|few|TRBV12-3/TRBV12-4
TGTGCCAGCAGTTTAACCGGGAGTGGGTATGAGCAGTTCTTC
CASSLTGSGYEQFF
>NA|TRBJ2-3|NA|TRBV9
TGTGCCAGCAGCGCGCGGATAGTGGAAAGCACAGATACGCAGTATTTT
CASSARIVESTDTQYF
>NA|TRBJ1-5|few|TRBV5-1
TGCGCCAGCAGCTTGGGGGGGGTACGACAGCCCCAGCATTTT
CASSLGGVRQPQHF
>NA|TRBJ2-7|NA|TRBV7-6
TGTGCCAGCAGCCTAATGACTAGATCGGAGCAGTACTTC
CASSLMTRSEQYF
>NA|TRBJ2-1|NA|TRBV14
TGTGCCAGCAGCCAAATCAAGCGTGGTGAGCAGTTCTTC
CASSQIKRGEQFF
>TRBD2|TRBJ2-3|few|TRBV27
TGTGCCAGCAGTTTGGGACTAGCGGGGCACCCGTCGCAGTATTTT
CASSLGLAGHPSQYF
>NA|TRBJ2-4|NA|TRBV24-1
TGTGCCACCAGTGATAATGGTAGATTAGATGCCAAAAACATTCAGTACTTC
CATSDNGRLDAKNIQYF
>NA|TRBJ2-1|NA|TRBV2
TGTGCCAGCTTTAGAAATGAGCAGTTCTTC
CASFRNEQFF
>TRBD1|TRBJ2-3|few|TRBV7-3
TGTGCCAGCAGCTCCGGCGGACAGGGTGGAGATACGCAGTATTTT
CASSSGGQGGDTQYF
>NA|TRBJ2-1|few|TRBV20-1
TGCAGTGGGGGAAGCGAAGCCTTCTATGAGCAGTTCTTC
CSGGSEAFYEQFF
>NA|TRBJ2-1|NA|TRBV4-1
TGCGCCAGCAGCCAGGCCCGACAGTTGGGGCAGTTCTTC
CASSQARQLGQFF
>TRBD1|TRBJ2-7|few|TRBV6-5
TGTGCCAGCAGTTACTGGGACAGGGGGCACGAGCAGTACTTC
CASSYWDRGHEQYF
>NA|TRBJ2-1|many|TRBV24-1
TGTGCCACCAGTGATTGGGACCGCGACAATGAGCAGTTCTTC
CATSDWDRDNEQFF
>NA|TRBJ1-2|NA|TRBV24-1
TGTGCCACCAGGGAAAGGGATCGGAGGAATGGCTACACCTTC
CATRERDRRNGYTF
>TRBD2|TRBJ2-1|few|TRBV6-5
TGTGCCAGCAGTTCGGGACTAGCGAAAAGCAATGAGCAGTTCTTC
CASSSGLAKSNEQFF
>NA|TRBJ2-7|NA|TRBV2
TGTGCCAGCAGTGGTACGGACCTACCCCACTACGAGCAGTACTTC
CASSGTDLPHYEQYF
>NA|TRBJ2-5|few|TRBV9
TGTGCCAGCAGCGTAAGTGGAGCCCGGGAGACCCAGTACTTC
CASSVSGARETQYF
>NA|TRBJ1-2|NA|TRBV25-1
TGTGCCAGCAGTGAATTGGGGTTCTATGGCTACACCTTC
CASSELGFYGYTF
>TRBD1|TRBJ2-7|many|TRBV29-1
TGCAGCGTTTGGTCGGGACAGACCTACGAGCAGTACTTC
CSVWSGQTYEQYF
>NA|TRBJ2-5|few|TRBV9
TGTGCCAGCAGCGCGTCCCAAGAGACCCAGTACTTC
CASSASQETQYF
>TRBD1|TRBJ2-5|few|TRBV12-3/TRBV12-4
TGTGCCAGCAGTTTGGCGGGACAGGGTGCGGAGACCCAGTACTTC
CASSLAGQGAETQYF
>NA|TRBJ1-1|few|TRBV12-3/TRBV12-4
TGTGCCAGCGGCTTTATGAACACTGAAGCTTTCTTT
CASGFMNTEAFF
>TRBD1|TRBJ2-2|NA|TRBV20-1
TGCAGTGCTAGAAGGGACAGGGGAGGCGGGGAGCTGTTTTTT
CSARRDRGGGELFF
>NA|TRBJ2-1|many|TRBV29-1
TGCAGCGTTGAAGATGACTTCGGCCACAATGAGCAGTTCTTC
CSVEDDFGHNEQFF
>TRBD2|TRBJ2-3|NA|TRBV20-1
TGCAGTCCTCCGAGACTAGCGGTCTTCACTAGCACAGATACGCAGTATTTT
CSPPRLAVFTSTDTQYF
>TRBD1|TRBJ2-1|many|TRBV24-1
TGTGCCACCAGTGATTTGGGTGGGACAGGGCTAGGAAATGAGCAGTTCTTC
CATSDLGGTGLGNEQFF
>TRBD2|TRBJ2-1|many|TRBV15
TGTGCCACCAGCCGAACGAAGACTAGCAGGATATACAATGAGCAGTTCTTC
CATSRTKTSRIYNEQFF
>TRBD1|TRBJ2-5|few|TRBV12-3/TRBV12-4
TGTGCCAGCAGCCGCGGACAGGGGTCGGGAGAGACCCAGTACTTC
CASSRGQGSGETQYF
>TRBD2|TRBJ2-7|few|TRBV27
TGTGCCAGCAGTTCTGGGAGGGGACCATGGTACGAGCAGTACTTC
CASSSGRGPWYEQYF
>TRBD1|TRBJ2-7|few|TRBV7-6
TGTGCCAGCAGCCTTACAGGGGGCGCCTCCTACGAGCAGTACTTC
CASSLTGGASYEQYF
>TRBD2|TRBJ2-2|NA|TRBV5-1
TGCGCCAGCAGCGATGACTCGCGGGGGACCCCGAACACCGGGGAGCTGTTTTTT
CASSDDSRGTPNTGELFF
>TRBD1|TRBJ2-1|few|TRBV6-1
TGTGCCAGCACCGCCGACAGGGGAAGTTCCTACAATGAGCAGTTCTTC
CASTADRGSSYNEQFF
>TRBD2|TRBJ2-5|NA|TRBV6-5
TGTGCCAGCAGTTACTCGGGGCTAGCGGGAGGTCTTCGAGAGACCCAGTACTTC
CASSYSGLAGGLRETQYF
>NA|TRBJ2-7|NA|TRBV21-1
TGTGCCAGCAGCAAAAGGCGAACCGACGAGCAGTACTTC
CASSKRRTDEQYF
>NA|TRBJ2-3|few|TRBV29-1
TGCAGCGTGGACAAGGGGCTCACAGATACGCAGTATTTT
CSVDKGLTDTQYF